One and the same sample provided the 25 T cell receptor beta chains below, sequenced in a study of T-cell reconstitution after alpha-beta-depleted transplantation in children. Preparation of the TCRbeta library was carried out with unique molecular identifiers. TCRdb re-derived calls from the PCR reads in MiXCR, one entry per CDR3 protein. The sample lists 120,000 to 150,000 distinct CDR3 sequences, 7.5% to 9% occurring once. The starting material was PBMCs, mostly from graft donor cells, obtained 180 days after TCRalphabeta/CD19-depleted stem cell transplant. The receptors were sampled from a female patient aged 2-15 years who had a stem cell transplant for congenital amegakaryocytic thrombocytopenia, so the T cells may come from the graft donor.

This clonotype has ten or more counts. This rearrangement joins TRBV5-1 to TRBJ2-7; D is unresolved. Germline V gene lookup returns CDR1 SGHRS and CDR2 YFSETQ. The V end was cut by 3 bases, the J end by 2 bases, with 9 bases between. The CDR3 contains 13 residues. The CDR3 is CASSYWSTYEQYF. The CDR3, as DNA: TGCGCCAGCAGCTATTGGTCAACCTACGAGCAGTACTTC.

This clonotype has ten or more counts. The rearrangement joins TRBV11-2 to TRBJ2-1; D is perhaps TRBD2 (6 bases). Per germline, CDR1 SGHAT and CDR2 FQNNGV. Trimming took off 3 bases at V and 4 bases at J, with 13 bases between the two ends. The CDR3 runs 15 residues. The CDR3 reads CASSFGLAYYNEQFF. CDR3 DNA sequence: TGTGCCAGCAGCTTCGGTCTAGCGTATTACAATGAGCAGTTCTTC.

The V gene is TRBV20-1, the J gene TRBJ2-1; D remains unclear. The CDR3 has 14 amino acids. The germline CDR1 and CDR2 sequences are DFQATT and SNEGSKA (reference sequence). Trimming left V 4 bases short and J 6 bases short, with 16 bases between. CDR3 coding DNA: TGCAGTGCTATTTTCCCACTTGATTCCAATGAGCAGTTCTTC. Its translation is CSAIFPLDSNEQFF.

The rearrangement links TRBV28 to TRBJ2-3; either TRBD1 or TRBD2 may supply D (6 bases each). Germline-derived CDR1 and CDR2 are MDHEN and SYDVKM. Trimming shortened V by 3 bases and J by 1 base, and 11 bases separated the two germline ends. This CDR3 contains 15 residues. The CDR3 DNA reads TGTGCCAGCAGTTTCCGGGGGCTCGGCACAGATACGCAGTATTTT. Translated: CASSFRGLGTDTQYF. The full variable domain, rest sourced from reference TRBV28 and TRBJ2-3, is DVKVTQSSRYLVKRTGEKVFLECVQDMDHENMFWYRQDPGLGLRLIYFSYDVKMKEKGDIPEGYSVSREKKERFSLILESASTNQTSMYLCASSFRGLGTDTQYFGPGTRLTVL.

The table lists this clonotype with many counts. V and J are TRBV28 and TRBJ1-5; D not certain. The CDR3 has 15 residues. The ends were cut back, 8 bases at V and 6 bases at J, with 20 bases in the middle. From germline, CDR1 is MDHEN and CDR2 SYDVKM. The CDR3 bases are TGTGCCAGCTACCGGCGTCTGGGGTTTGGTCAGCCCCAGCATTTT. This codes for CASYRRLGFGQPQHF.

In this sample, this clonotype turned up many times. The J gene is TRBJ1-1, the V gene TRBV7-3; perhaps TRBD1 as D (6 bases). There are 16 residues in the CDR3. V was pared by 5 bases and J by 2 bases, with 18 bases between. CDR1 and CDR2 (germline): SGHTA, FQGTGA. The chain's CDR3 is CASSPTGDRLNTEAFF. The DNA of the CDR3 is TGTGCCAGCAGCCCGACCGGCGACAGGCTTAACACTGAAGCTTTCTTT.

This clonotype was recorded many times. CDR3 sequence reads: CASRAGHASYNSPLHF. CDR3 nucleotide sequence: TGTGCCAGCAGAGCAGGACACGCCTCCTATAATTCACCCCTCCACTTT. This sequence joins TRBV12-3 or TRBV12-4 and TRBJ1-6; D might be TRBD1 (5 bases). The V and J ends lost 6 bases and 0 bases respectively, with 12 bases between them. The length of the CDR3 is 16 residues.

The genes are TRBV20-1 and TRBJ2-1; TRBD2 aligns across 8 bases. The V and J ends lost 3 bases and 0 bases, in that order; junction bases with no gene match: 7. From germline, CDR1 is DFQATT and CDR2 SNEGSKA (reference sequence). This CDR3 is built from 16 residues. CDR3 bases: TGCAGTGCTAGGGAACCAAGCGGGAGCTCCTACAATGAGCAGTTCTTC. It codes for CSAREPSGSSYNEQFF.

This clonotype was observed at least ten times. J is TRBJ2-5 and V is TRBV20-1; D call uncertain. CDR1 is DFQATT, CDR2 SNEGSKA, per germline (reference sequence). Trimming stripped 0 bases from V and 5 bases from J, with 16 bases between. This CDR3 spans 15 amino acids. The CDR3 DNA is TGCAGTGCTAGAGATATTCTAGACCTCCGTGAGACCCAGTACTTC. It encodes CSARDILDLRETQYF.

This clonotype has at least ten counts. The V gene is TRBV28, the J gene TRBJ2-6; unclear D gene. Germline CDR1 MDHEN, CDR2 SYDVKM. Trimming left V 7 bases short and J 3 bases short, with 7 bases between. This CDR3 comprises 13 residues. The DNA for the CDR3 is TGTGCCAGCACCGTCTTTGGGGCCAACGTCCTGACTTTC. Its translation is CASTVFGANVLTF.

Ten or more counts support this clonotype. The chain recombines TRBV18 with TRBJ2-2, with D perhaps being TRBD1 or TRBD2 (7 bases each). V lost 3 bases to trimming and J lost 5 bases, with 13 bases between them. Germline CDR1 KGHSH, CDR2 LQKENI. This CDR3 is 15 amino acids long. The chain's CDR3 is CASSPRQGGTGELFF. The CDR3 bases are TGTGCCAGCTCACCGCGACAGGGAGGGACCGGGGAGCTGTTTTTT.

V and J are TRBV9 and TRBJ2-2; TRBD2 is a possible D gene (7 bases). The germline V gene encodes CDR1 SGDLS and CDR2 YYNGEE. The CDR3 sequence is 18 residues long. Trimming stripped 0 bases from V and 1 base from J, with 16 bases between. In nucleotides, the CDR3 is TGTGCCAGCAGCGTAGCGTCGCGGGGGCGCCTGAACACCGGGGAGCTGTTTTTT. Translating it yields CASSVASRGRLNTGELFF.

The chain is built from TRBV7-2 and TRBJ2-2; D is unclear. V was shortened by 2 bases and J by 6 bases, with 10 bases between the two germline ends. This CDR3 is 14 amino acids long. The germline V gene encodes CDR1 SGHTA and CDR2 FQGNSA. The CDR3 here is CASSLSAHAGELFF. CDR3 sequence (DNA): TGTGCCAGCAGCTTATCAGCGCACGCCGGGGAGCTGTTTTTT.

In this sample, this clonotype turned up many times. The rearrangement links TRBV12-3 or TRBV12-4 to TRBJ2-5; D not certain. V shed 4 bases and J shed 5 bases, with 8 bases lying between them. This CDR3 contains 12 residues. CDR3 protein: CASSWSSETQYF. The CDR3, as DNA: TGTGCCAGCAGTTGGAGTAGCGAGACCCAGTACTTC.

CDR3 sequence reads: CSAPSSSGAYNEQFF. DNA for the CDR3: TGCAGTGCCCCAAGTTCTAGCGGAGCCTACAATGAGCAGTTCTTC. The gene calls are TRBV20-1 and TRBJ2-1, with TRBD2 identical over 7 bases. The CDR3 sequence is 15 residues long. V shed 6 bases and J 2 bases; nucleotides not matched to a gene: 10. In germline, CDR1 is DFQATT, CDR2 SNEGSKA (reference sequence).

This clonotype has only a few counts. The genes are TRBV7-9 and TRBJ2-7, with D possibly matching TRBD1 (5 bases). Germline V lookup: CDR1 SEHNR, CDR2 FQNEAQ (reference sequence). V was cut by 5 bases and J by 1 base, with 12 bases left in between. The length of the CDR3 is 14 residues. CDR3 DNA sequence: TGTGCCAGCAGCCTCCCTGGGGCATCCTACGAGCAGTACTTC. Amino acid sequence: CASSLPGASYEQYF.

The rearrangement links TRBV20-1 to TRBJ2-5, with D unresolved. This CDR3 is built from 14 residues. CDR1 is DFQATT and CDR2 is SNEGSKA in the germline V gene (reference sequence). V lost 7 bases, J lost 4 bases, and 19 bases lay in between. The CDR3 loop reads CSVGYPYPPETQYF. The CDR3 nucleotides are TGCAGTGTTGGCTACCCCTACCCCCCAGAGACCCAGTACTTC.

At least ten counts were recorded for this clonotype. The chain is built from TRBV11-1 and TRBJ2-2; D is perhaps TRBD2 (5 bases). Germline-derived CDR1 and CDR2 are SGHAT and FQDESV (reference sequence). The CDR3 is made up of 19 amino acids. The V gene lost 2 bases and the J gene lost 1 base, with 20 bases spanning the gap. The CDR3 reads CASSLSFGGAGENTGELFF. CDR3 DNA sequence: TGTGCCAGCAGCTTAAGTTTCGGAGGTGCGGGTGAGAACACCGGGGAGCTGTTTTTT.

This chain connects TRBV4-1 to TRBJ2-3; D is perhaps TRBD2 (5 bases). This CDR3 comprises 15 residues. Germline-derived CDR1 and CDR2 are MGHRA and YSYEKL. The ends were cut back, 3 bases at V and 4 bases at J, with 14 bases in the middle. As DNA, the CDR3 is TGCGCCAGCAGCCACTTGCGGGTAAAAGCAGATACGCAGTATTTT. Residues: CASSHLRVKADTQYF.

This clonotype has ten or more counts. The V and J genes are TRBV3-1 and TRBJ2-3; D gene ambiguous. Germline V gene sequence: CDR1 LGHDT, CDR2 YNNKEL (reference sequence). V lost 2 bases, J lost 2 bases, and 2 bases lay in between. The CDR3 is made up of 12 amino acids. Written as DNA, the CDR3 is TGTGCCAGCAGCCAACTCACAGATACGCAGTATTTT. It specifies CASSQLTDTQYF.

CDR3 amino acids: CASSLRGQLNTEAFF. CDR3 nucleotides: TGCGCCAGCAGCTTGCGGGGACAGCTTAACACTGAAGCTTTCTTT. This rearrangement joins TRBV5-1 to TRBJ1-1, with TRBD1 matching over 7 bases. This CDR3 contains 15 residues. The germline CDR1 and CDR2 sequences are SGHRS and YFSETQ. V gave up 1 base and J gave up 2 bases; unmatched junction bases: 5.

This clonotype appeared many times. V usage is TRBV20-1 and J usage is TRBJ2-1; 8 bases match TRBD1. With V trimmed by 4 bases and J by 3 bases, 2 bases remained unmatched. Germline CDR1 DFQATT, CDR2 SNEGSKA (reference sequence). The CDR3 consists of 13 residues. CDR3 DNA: TGCAGTGCTACCGGGACAGGCTACAATGAGCAGTTCTTC. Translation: CSATGTGYNEQFF.

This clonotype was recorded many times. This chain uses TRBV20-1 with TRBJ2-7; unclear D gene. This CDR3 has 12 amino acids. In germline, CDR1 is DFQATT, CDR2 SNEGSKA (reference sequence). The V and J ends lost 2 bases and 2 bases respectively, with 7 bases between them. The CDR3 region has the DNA TGCAGTGCTAGATTGACTGCCTACGAGCAGTACTTC. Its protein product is CSARLTAYEQYF.

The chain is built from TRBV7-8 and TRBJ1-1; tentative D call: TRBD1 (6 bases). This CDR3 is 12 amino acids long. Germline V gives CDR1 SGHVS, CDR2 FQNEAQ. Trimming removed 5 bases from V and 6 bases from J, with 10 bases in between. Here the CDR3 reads CASSNGGAEAFF. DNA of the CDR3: TGTGCCAGCAGCAACGGGGGCGCTGAAGCTTTCTTT.

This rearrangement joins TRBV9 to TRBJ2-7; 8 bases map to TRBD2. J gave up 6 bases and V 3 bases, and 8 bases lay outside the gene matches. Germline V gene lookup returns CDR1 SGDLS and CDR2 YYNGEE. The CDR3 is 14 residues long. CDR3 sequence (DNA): TGTGCCAGCAGCGCTAGCGGGCGAGGTTCCGAGCAGTACTTC. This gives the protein CASSASGRGSEQYF.